The T cell receptor (beta chain) described here comes from a study of regulatory T cells in long-lasting Graves disease. Whole-study context: Graves' patients with a new diagnosis had received antithyroid drugs under 3 months. Study-level results: Thyroid tissue went unexamined; only peripheral blood was analyzed. TCR diversity was lower in persistent than newly diagnosed Graves' disease. Clonotypes that were public and shared totalled 2,741 in persistent patients versus 900 to 1,000 in new patients.

Construction of TCR beta libraries relied on iRepertoire HTBI primers and on Arm-PCR targeting CDR3 regions. Using its own MiXCR run on the multiplex PCR reads, TCRdb lists one record per CDR3 protein. This table has 320,000 or so distinct CDR3 sequences, under 20% appearing once. Time point denoted: newly diagnosed GD, antithyroid drugs for less than 3 months. Making the TCR library involved RNA that had been extracted from PBMCs. CDR1 is SGHRS, CDR2 YFSETQ, per germline. The CDR3 contains 13 residues. Trimming shortened V by 5 bases and J by 10 bases, and 15 bases separated the two germline ends. This clonotype was counted ten times or more. Its cognate antigen is unknown.

V gene TRBV5-1 combines with J gene TRBJ2-2; TRBD1 or TRBD2 may be the D gene (5 bases each). The TCR was taken from a female donor with Graves disease. The material was peripheral blood mononuclear cells (PBMCs), obtained at new diagnosis, from a patient treated with antithyroid drugs. The CDR3 loop is CASSSRDVPELFF. The CDR3 region has the DNA TGCGCCAGCAGTTCCCGGGACGTCCCGGAGCTGTTTTTT.